A selection of T cell receptor beta chains follows, all from one sample in a study of T cell responses to AZD1222 COVID-19 vaccine. The data were produced by immunoSEQ multiplex PCR, yet TCRdb's version contains in-frame clones alone and is incomplete. The sample records 95,000 to 150,000 clones, 80% to 90% being singletons. This material consisted of peripheral blood, taken on day 0 of AZD1222 vaccination. The source is an adult in good health. CDR3s leave out the opening cysteine and the closing phenylalanine or tryptophan. Part of the rows lack a size; the others show once, few, many or a class for expanded clones.

v_call clone_size cdr3_aa
TRBV15 - ATSSGRRVRDEKLF
TRBV20-1 - SASPWNHYEQY
TRBV27 - ASSFRTSGRQTQY
TRBV11-2 - ASSLVPGTYSYEQY
TRBV6-2/TRBV6-3 - ASSYTGSGQPQH
TRBV6-5 - ASSYQGFSPLH
TRBV28 - ASSPDTTADYGYT
TRBV19 - ASSPDGSYEQY
TRBV9 - ASSVGGDDEQY
TRBV6-2/TRBV6-3 - ASSRGGNTEAF
TRBV28 - ASSLNSGFYGYT
TRBV6-5 - ASSYSGTGGTDTQY
TRBV10-3 - AISRTGGGASTDTQY
TRBV4-2 - ASSRDRQRNTIY
TRBV20-1 - SASWQGTGHGYT
TRBV6-5 - ASSKGDTRSYEQY
TRBV27 - ASSVDREYAGANVLT
TRBV5-1 - ASSSQGVWSNQPQH
TRBV18 - ASSPGGGRGLSEAF
TRBV19 - ASSAGQGGYGYT
TRBV4-1 - ASSHRTGGNYGYT
TRBV13 - ASSLVARSLSTDTQY
TRBV5-1 - ASSFRVASNEQF
TRBV7-2 - ASSLVGAGVDEKLF
TRBV7-6 - ASSLGPLLAGFTDTQY
TRBV5-1 - ASSLGLGQGELF
TRBV14 - ASSQVLPFPGELF
TRBV5-1 - ASSLVGRDTQY
TRBV7-8 - ASIARPLSSGRTYEQY
TRBV6-5 - ASSYVASGRASTQY
TRBV7-2 - ASSLRLPDEQY
TRBV6-2/TRBV6-3 - ASSYPEEQY
TRBV10-3 - AISESGDGDYGYT
TRBV7-2 - ASSHGLRSYEQY
TRBV30 once ALSGQRNQPQH
TRBV9 - ASSEGSEQF
TRBV6-1 - ASSESGRLVRGYT
TRBV12-5 once ASGLIRGHENYGYT
TRBV4-2 - ASSQETGSGNTIY
TRBV7-2 - ASSRRLAGANTGELF
TRBV5-1 - ASSPTGGRTDTQY
TRBV5-1 few ASSLASRGGRYT
TRBV7-3 - ASSLGGAGETQY
TRBV6-1 - ASSEKGGSSTDTQY
TRBV10-3 - AIRSTQGKSSYEQY
TRBV28 few ATEGGNSYNEQF
TRBV7-3 - ASSLGDSNSPLH
TRBV5-1 few ASSLGSYTGDVEAF
TRBV5-1 - ASNSAGHLIDTGELF
TRBV2 - ASRGSIYEQF
TRBV27 - ASYDPAALGETQY
TRBV28 - ASRPGQGKSQPQH
TRBV11-2 - ASSYFSGTGAPYGYT
TRBV4-3 - ASSQRLAATDTQY